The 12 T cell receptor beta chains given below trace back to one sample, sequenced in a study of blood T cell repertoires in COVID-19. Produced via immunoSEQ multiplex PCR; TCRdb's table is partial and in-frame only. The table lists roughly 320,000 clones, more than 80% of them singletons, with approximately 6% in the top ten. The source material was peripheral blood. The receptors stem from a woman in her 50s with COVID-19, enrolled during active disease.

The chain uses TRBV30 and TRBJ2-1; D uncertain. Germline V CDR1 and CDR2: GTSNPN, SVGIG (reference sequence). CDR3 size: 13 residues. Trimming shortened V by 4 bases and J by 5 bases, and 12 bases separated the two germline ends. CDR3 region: CAWNVDKNNEQFF. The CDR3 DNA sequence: TGTGCCTGGAACGTTGACAAGAACAATGAGCAGTTCTTC. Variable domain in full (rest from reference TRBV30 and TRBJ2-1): SQTIHQWPATLVQPVGSPLSLECTVEGTSNPNLYWYRQAAGRGLQLLFYSVGIGQISSEVPQNLSASRPQDRQFILSSKKLLLSDSGFYLCAWNVDKNNEQFFGPGTRLTVL.

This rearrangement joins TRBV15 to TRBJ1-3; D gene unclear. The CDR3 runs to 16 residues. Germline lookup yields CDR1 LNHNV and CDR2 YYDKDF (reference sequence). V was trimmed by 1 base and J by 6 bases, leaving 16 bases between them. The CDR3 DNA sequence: TGTGCCACCAGCAGAGCGGTCAATACTTACTCAAACACCATATATTTT. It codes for CATSRAVNTYSNTIYF.

This CDR3 is CASSGQGIDYGYTF. The CDR3, as DNA: TGTGCCAGCAGTGGACAGGGCATTGACTATGGCTACACCTTC. The chain carries TRBV2 and TRBJ1-2; TRBD1 matches 7 bases. Losses at the gene ends were 4 bases for V and 3 bases for J; bases not matched to a gene: 5. CDR3 length: 14 amino acids. Per the germline V gene, CDR1 is SNHLY and CDR2 is FYNNEI.

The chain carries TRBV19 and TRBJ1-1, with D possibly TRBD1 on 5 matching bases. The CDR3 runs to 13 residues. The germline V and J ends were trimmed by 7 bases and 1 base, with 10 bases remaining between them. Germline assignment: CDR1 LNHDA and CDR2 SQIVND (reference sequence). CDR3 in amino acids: CASTRGRNTEAFF. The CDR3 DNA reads TGTGCCAGTACGCGGGGGAGGAACACTGAAGCTTTCTTT.

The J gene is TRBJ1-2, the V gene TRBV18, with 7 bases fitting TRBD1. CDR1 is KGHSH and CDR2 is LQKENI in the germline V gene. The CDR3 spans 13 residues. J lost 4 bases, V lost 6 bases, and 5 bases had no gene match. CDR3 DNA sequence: TGTGCCAGCTCCCCGCAGGGGGTCTATGGCTACACCTTC. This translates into CASSPQGVYGYTF. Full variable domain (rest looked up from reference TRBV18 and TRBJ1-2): NAGVMQNPRHLVRRRGQEARLRCSPMKGHSHVYWYRQLPEEGLKFMVYLQKENIIDESGMPKERFSAEFPKEGPSILRIQQVVRGDSAAYFCASSPQGVYGYTFGSGTRLTVV.

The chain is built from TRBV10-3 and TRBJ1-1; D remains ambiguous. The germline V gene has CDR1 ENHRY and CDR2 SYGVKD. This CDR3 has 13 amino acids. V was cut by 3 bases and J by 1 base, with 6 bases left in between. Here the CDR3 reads CAISELKNTEAFF. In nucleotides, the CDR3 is TGTGCCATCAGTGAACTCAAGAACACTGAAGCTTTCTTT.

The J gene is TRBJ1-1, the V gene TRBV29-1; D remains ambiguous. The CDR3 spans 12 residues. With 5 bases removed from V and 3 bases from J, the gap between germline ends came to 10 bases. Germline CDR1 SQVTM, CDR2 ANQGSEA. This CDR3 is CSVHQSDTEAFF. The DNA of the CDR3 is TGCAGCGTTCACCAATCGGACACTGAAGCTTTCTTT.

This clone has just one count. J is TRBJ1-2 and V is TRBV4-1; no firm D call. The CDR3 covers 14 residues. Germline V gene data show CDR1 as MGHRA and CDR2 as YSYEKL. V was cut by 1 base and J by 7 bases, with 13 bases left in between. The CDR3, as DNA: TGCGCCAGCAGCCAAGGATATGGTCTAGGTGGCTACACCTTC. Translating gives CASSQGYGLGGYTF.

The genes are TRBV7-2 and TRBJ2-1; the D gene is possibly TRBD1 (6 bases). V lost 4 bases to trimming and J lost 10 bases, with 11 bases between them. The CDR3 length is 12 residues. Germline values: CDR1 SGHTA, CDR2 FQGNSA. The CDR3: CASSSAGVEQFF. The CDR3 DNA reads TGTGCCAGCAGCTCGGCAGGGGTCGAGCAGTTCTTC.

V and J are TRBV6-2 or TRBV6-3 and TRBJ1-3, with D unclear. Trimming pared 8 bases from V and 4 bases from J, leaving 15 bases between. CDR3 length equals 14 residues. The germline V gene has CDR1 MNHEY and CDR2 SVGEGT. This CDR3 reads CASGRRVSGNTIYF. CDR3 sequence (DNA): TGTGCCAGCGGCCGGAGGGTCTCCGGAAACACCATATATTTT.

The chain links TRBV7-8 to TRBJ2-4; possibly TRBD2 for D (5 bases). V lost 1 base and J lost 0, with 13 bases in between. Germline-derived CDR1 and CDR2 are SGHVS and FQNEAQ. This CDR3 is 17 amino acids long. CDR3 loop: CASSLGPGKLAKNIQYF. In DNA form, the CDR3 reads TGTGCCAGCAGCTTAGGGCCGGGAAAACTAGCCAAAAACATTCAGTACTTC. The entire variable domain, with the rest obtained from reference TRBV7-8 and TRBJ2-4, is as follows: GAGVSQSPRYKVAKRGQDVALRCDPISGHVSLFWYQQALGQGPEFLTYFQNEAQLDKSGLPSDRFFAERPEGSVSTLKIQRTQQEDSAVYLCASSLGPGKLAKNIQYFGAGTRLSVL.

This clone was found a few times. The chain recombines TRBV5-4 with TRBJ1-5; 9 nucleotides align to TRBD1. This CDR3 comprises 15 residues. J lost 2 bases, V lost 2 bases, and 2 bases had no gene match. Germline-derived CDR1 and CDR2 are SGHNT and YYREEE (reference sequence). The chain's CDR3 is CASSFRDRGNQPQHF. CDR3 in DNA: TGTGCCAGCAGCTTCCGGGACAGGGGCAATCAGCCCCAGCATTTT.